This TCR beta chain was sequenced in a study of T-cell reconstitution after alpha-beta-depleted transplantation in children. CDR3 length equals 13 residues. The V end lost 3 bases, the J end lost 3 bases, and 8 bases lay between the germline ends. In germline, CDR1 is MDHEN, CDR2 SYDVKM. General study findings and limits: A year post-transplant, T-cell counts and diversity derived mostly from newly produced T cells. Reportedly, alpha-beta T cells present about two months post-transplant originated from several hundred expanded clones of graft origin. Certain patients had high TCRbeta diversity at day 60, and it came from recipient T cells and thymic progenitors that survived.

In this sample, this clonotype turned up many times. The antigen remains undetermined. A library of TCRbeta sequences, prepared with unique molecular identifiers, was generated. From the PCR reads, TCRdb called clonotypes with MiXCR, one entry per CDR3 protein. The sample lists 30,000 to 40,000 distinct CDR3 sequences; less than 8.5% were seen once. This sequence originates from a child under three years old who had a stem cell transplant for acute myeloid leukemia, so the T cells may come from the graft donor. This specimen consisted of peripheral blood, obtained 60 days after TCRalphabeta/CD19-depleted stem cell transplant. The chain combines TRBV28 with TRBJ2-5; D gene unclear. CDR3 residues: CASSFSPKETQYF. The CDR3 nucleotides are TGTGCCAGCAGTTTTTCTCCAAAAGAGACCCAGTACTTC.